This T cell receptor (beta chain) is drawn from a study of blood T cell repertoires in COVID-19. The CDR3 contains 20 residues. The ends were cut back, 2 bases at V and 1 base at J, with 24 bases in the middle. The germline CDR1 and CDR2 sequences are MGHRA and YSYEKL. Generated by immunoSEQ multiplex PCR, the TCRdb table keeps only in-frame clones and is missing some. The sample carries 200,000 to 250,000 clones, around 89% recorded once. Followed longitudinally, the Seattle patients had been enrolled during active infection. V and J are TRBV4-1 and TRBJ1-3; the D gene is possibly TRBD1 (6 bases). The clonotype was recovered from a man younger than 40 with COVID-19, enrolled during active disease. Sequencing was carried out using peripheral blood. The CDR3 region is CASSQYRQGIGVSSGNTIYF. The CDR3 region has the DNA TGCGCCAGCAGCCAATATCGGCAGGGGATAGGAGTTTCGTCTGGAAACACCATATATTTT.